A selection of T cell receptor beta chains follows, all from one sample in a study of T cell responses to AZD1222 COVID-19 vaccine. Sequencing was performed with immunoSEQ multiplex PCR; in TCRdb, only in-frame clones are kept and a portion is missing. The sample lists about 130,000 clones, about 93% occurring once. The sequencing here drew on peripheral blood, taken on day 0 of AZD1222 vaccination. All receptors derive from an adult in good health. Each CDR3 is given with its conserved first and last residue. D genes are given only for firm matches. Not all rows give a size; the values are once, few, many and, for expanded clones, a class.

>TRBV15|TRBD1|TRBJ1-5|.
TGTGCCACCAGCCCGGGGACAGGGGGCGTTCAGCCCCAGCATTTT
CATSPGTGGVQPQHF
>TRBV25-1|.|TRBJ2-3|.
TGTGCCAGCAGTGAATCAGGGTCCACAGATACGCAGTATTTT
CASSESGSTDTQYF
>TRBV21-1|.|TRBJ1-5|few
TGTGCCAGCAGCGAGGGAAACCTAAATAGCAATCAGCCCCAGCATTTT
CASSEGNLNSNQPQHF
>TRBV6-5|.|TRBJ1-1|.
TGTGCCAGCAGTCCGGAACAGGGTACGGCTTTCTTT
CASSPEQGTAFF
>TRBV3-1/TRBV3-2|TRBD1|TRBJ1-6|.
TGTGCCAGCAGCCGCCCGGGACAGGGTAACTCACCCCTCCACTTT
CASSRPGQGNSPLHF
>TRBV6-5|.|TRBJ2-7|.
TGTGCCAGTCTGGACATCTCCTACGAGCAGTACTTC
CASLDISYEQYF
>TRBV6-1|.|TRBJ1-3|.
TGTGCCAGCAGTGTGTTGGGTGCGAGGGGCTCTGGAAACACCATATATTTT
CASSVLGARGSGNTIYF
>TRBV27|.|TRBJ2-2|once
TGTGCCAGCTCCTCCAACACAGGGGAGCTGTTTTTT
CASSSNTGELFF
>TRBV20-1|.|TRBJ1-1|.
TGCAGTGCCCCGGGAACTGAAGCTTTCTTT
CSAPGTEAFF
>TRBV5-1|.|TRBJ1-1|once
TGCGCCAGCAGCTTGGGGGCAGGGGCGATGAACACTGAAGCTTTCTTT
CASSLGAGAMNTEAFF
>TRBV7-3|.|TRBJ1-6|few
TGTGCCAGCAGCAGGGGGGCTAATTCACCCCTCCACTTT
CASSRGANSPLHF
>TRBV5-4|TRBD2|TRBJ2-7|.
TGTGCCAGCAGCTTGTTTCGCGGGGGGGGTACCTACGAGCAGTACTTC
CASSLFRGGGTYEQYF
>TRBV7-9|TRBD2|TRBJ2-3|.
TGTGCCAGCAGCTCTGGGACTAGCTCAGATACGCAGTATTTT
CASSSGTSSDTQYF
>TRBV7-9|TRBD1|TRBJ1-2|.
TGTGCCAGCAGCCTAGGACAGGGGGCCATTAGGGGCTACACCTTC
CASSLGQGAIRGYTF
>TRBV19|.|TRBJ1-1|.
TGTGCCAGTAGTCTGGCAGTGAGGAACACTGAAGCTTTCTTT
CASSLAVRNTEAFF
>TRBV2|.|TRBJ2-1|once
TGTGCCAGCAGTTTACAGGGGGGGTCGAATGAGCAGTTCTTC
CASSLQGGSNEQFF
>TRBV19|TRBD1|TRBJ1-2|.
TGTGCCAGTAGGGGGGGGACAGGGGCGACTAACTATGGCTACACCTTC
CASRGGTGATNYGYTF
>TRBV9|.|TRBJ2-3|.
TGTGTCTCTTCGAGGTCCCTCACAGATACGCAGTATTTT
CVSSRSLTDTQYF
>TRBV5-1|.|TRBJ1-1|.
TGCGCCAGCAGCTCACCCGTCCGAGGGGGGAACACTGAAGCTTTCTTT
CASSSPVRGGNTEAFF
>TRBV18|.|TRBJ1-2|.
TGTGCCAGCTCATCGGACAAGGACTATGGCTACACCTTC
CASSSDKDYGYTF
>TRBV5-1|.|TRBJ1-2|.
TGCGCCAGCAGCTTGGCAGTTAACTATGGCTACACCTTC
CASSLAVNYGYTF
>TRBV5-1|.|TRBJ2-1|.
TGCGCCAGCAGCACTAAACCCGGTGGGATCAATGAGCAGTTCTTC
CASSTKPGGINEQFF
>TRBV18|.|TRBJ1-1|.
TGTGCCAGCTCACCACCGGTGGGCACTGAAGCTTTCTTT
CASSPPVGTEAFF
>TRBV6-2/TRBV6-3|.|TRBJ2-5|.
TGTGCCAGCAGTTCCTCCGTCCGGGCGCCAGAGACCCAGTACTTC
CASSSSVRAPETQYF
>TRBV3-1/TRBV3-2|.|TRBJ1-2|.
TGTGCCAGCAGCCACCGACGGTCCCTATTTGGCTACACCTTC
CASSHRRSLFGYTF
>TRBV7-9|.|TRBJ2-7|.
TGTGCCAGCAGCTTGTCTTTCTACGAGCAGTACTTC
CASSLSFYEQYF
>TRBV6-2/TRBV6-3|TRBD1|TRBJ2-7|.
TGTGCCAGCAGCTGGACAGGGGGTAGGAACGAGCAGTACTTC
CASSWTGGRNEQYF
>TRBV19|.|TRBJ1-1|.
TGTGCCAGTAGTAGGGGGGGAGTTAAGGTCACTGAAGCTTTCTTT
CASSRGGVKVTEAFF
>TRBV7-6|TRBD1|TRBJ2-3|.
TGTGCCAGCAGCGCGCGGGACAGGTTCACAGATACGCAGTATTTT
CASSARDRFTDTQYF
>TRBV5-1|.|TRBJ2-3|.
TGCGCCAGCAGCTTGGACCAGGATACGCAGTATTTT
CASSLDQDTQYF
>TRBV6-5|.|TRBJ1-2|once
TGTGCCAGCAGTTACTCGGGGGAAGACTATGGCTACACCTTC
CASSYSGEDYGYTF
>TRBV11-3|.|TRBJ1-1|.
TGTGCCAGCAGCTTAGAAGTAAACACTGAAGCTTTCTTT
CASSLEVNTEAFF
>TRBV20-1|.|TRBJ1-1|.
TGCAGTGCGTCCGGGACATATGAAGCTTTCTTT
CSASGTYEAFF
>TRBV18|.|TRBJ2-3|.
TGTGCCAGCTCACCACCGGCCCCGGCGGATACGCAGTATTTT
CASSPPAPADTQYF
>TRBV2|TRBD1|TRBJ1-2|.
TGTGCCAGCAGACTTACAGGGGACCCCTATGGCTACACCTTC
CASRLTGDPYGYTF
>TRBV3-1/TRBV3-2|.|TRBJ2-2|.
TGTGCCAGCAGCCCCGGGACAGGGGAGCTGTTTTTT
CASSPGTGELFF
>TRBV30|.|TRBJ1-6|.
TGTGCCTGGATAGGGAATCCGGGTAATTCACCCCTCCACTTT
CAWIGNPGNSPLHF
>TRBV10-2|.|TRBJ1-6|.
TGCGCCAGCAGTCGGCTTACAGGGAGTTCACCCCTCCACTTT
CASSRLTGSSPLHF
>TRBV27|.|TRBJ1-5|.
TGTGCCAGCAGTTTAAACGGAAACAATCAGCCCCAGCATTTT
CASSLNGNNQPQHF